This is a list of T cell receptor beta chains from one sample in a study of vaccination effects on CD4 cells after COVID-19. Antigens for these TCRs are unknown. Here immunoSEQ multiplex PCR was the method, and the copy in TCRdb shows in-frame clones only, minus some. The sample shows roughly 30,000 clones, around 72% of them seen only once. The source was CD4+ T cells from PBMCs cultured without peptide, collected after COVID-19 vaccination. Receptor source: a human donor who had a prior SARS-CoV-2 infection. The CDR3 runs from the conserved cysteine through the conserved F or W. A D gene is named only where the DNA matches it firmly. The size field is filled for only some rows; it gives once, few, many or a size class.

d_call j_call clone_size v_call cdr3_nt cdr3_aa
. TRBJ1-5 . TRBV6-2/TRBV6-3 TGTGCCAGCAGTTACTTTGCAGGGAATCAGCCCCAGCATTTT CASSYFAGNQPQHF
TRBD1 TRBJ1-2 few TRBV5-4 TGTGCCAGCAGACTGACAGGGGGAGATGGCTACACCTTC CASRLTGGDGYTF
. TRBJ1-5 . TRBV28 TGTGCCAGCAGTTCCGGCGGATTCCTTCTCAATCAGCCCCAGCATTTT CASSSGGFLLNQPQHF
. TRBJ2-7 . TRBV15 TGTGCCACCAGCAGAGGGGACACCTACGAGCAGTACTTC CATSRGDTYEQYF
. TRBJ2-1 once TRBV7-9 TGTGCCTCCTTTGACAATGAGCAGTTCTTC CASFDNEQFF
. TRBJ2-1 . TRBV5-3 TGTGCCAGAAGCGGTCCCCCTAGCGAGTGCGGGGATGAGCAGTTCTTC CARSGPPSECGDEQFF
. TRBJ1-5 . TRBV3-1/TRBV3-2 TGTGCCAGCAGCCAATTAGGACAGCCCCAGCATTTT CASSQLGQPQHF
TRBD2 TRBJ2-5 . TRBV19 TGTGCCAGTAGTATCGACCGGGGGGGGGAGTACCAAGAGACCCAGTACTTC CASSIDRGGEYQETQYF
TRBD2 TRBJ2-1 . TRBV5-1 TGCGCCAGCAGGTCACGGGGGGACTCCTACAATGAGCAGTTCTTC CASRSRGDSYNEQFF
TRBD2 TRBJ2-5 . TRBV6-1 TGTGCCAGCAGTGTACTTCTAGCGGGAGGGAGGGAGACCCAGTACTTC CASSVLLAGGRETQYF
. TRBJ1-6 . TRBV13 TGTGCCAGCAGGGTCTATAATTCACCCCTCCACTTT CASRVYNSPLHF
TRBD1 TRBJ1-6 . TRBV27 TGTGCCAGCAGTCTCCGGCGGACAGGAGACTATAATTCACCCCTCCACTTT CASSLRRTGDYNSPLHF
TRBD1 TRBJ2-7 few TRBV5-6 TGTGCCAGCAGCAGGGACTTAGGGACAGGGGATGAAGAGCAGTACTTC CASSRDLGTGDEEQYF
. TRBJ1-1 few TRBV5-4 TGTGCCAGCAGCTTTAGGTCAGGGATGAACACTGAAGCTTTCTTT CASSFRSGMNTEAFF
. TRBJ2-7 . TRBV5-1 TGCGCCAGCAGCGCCCCCTACGGGGGATCCGAGCAGTACTTC CASSAPYGGSEQYF
TRBD2 TRBJ2-7 . TRBV11-3 TGTGCCAGCAGCTTAGATCGCGGGGAGGGGTACGAGCAGTACTTC CASSLDRGEGYEQYF
. TRBJ2-2 . TRBV6-1 TGTGCCAGCAGTGATACGGGCAGGGTAGCCGGGGAGCTGTTTTTT CASSDTGRVAGELFF
TRBD1 TRBJ2-1 few TRBV5-6 TGTGCCAGCAGCTTAACAGGGGCCAACCTCTACAATGAGCAGTTCTTC CASSLTGANLYNEQFF